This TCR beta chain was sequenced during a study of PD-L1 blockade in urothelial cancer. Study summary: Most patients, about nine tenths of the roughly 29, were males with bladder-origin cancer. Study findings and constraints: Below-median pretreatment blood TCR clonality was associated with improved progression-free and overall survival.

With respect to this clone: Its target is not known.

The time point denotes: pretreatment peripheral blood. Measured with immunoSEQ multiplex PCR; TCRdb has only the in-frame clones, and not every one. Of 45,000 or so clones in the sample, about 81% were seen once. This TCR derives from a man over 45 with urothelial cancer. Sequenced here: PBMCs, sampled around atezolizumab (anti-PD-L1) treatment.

CDR3 sequence: CASSEPGGRSGANVLTF. For the CDR3, the DNA is TGTGCCAGCAGTGAACCAGGGGGACGCTCTGGGGCCAACGTCCTGACTTTC. The chain employs TRBV25-1 and TRBJ2-6, with 7 bases matching TRBD1. Losses at the gene ends were 2 bases for V and 0 bases for J; bases not matched to a gene: 4. The CDR3 has 17 residues. In germline, CDR1 is MGHDK, CDR2 SYGVNS.